Below, 11 T cell receptor beta chains from the same sample are listed, as sequenced in a study of T cell responses to AZD1222 COVID-19 vaccine. The data were produced by immunoSEQ multiplex PCR, yet TCRdb's version contains in-frame clones alone and is incomplete. The sample holds over 85,000 clones, nearly 90% seen once. Sequenced here: peripheral blood, sampled on day 0 of AZD1222 vaccination. Receptors were obtained from an adult in good health.

V is TRBV9 and J is TRBJ1-3, with D perhaps matching TRBD1 (6 bases). This CDR3 contains 15 residues. V dropped 0 bases and J dropped 1 base, with 8 bases sitting between them. Germline lookup yields CDR1 SGDLS and CDR2 YYNGEE. The CDR3 sequence: CASSVEGGSGNTIYF. The CDR3, as DNA: TGTGCCAGCAGCGTAGAGGGGGGGTCTGGAAACACCATATATTTT.

V usage is TRBV3-1 (or the pseudogene TRBV3-2) and J usage is TRBJ1-3, with D unclear. Germline V gene lookup returns CDR1 LGHDT and CDR2 YNNKEL (reference sequence). V was cut by 6 bases and J by 1 base, with 13 bases left in between. The CDR3 spans 15 residues. In DNA, the CDR3 is TGTGCCAGCAGATCAGTAGCTGGATCTGGAAACACCATATATTTT. Residues: CASRSVAGSGNTIYF.

This clone was seen a single time. The gene calls are TRBV20-1 and TRBJ2-7; D gene uncertain. V was shortened by 2 bases and J by 3 bases, with 5 bases between the two germline ends. Germline values: CDR1 DFQATT, CDR2 SNEGSKA (reference sequence). The length of the CDR3 is 11 residues. Here the CDR3 DNA reads TGCAGTGCTAGACTCGACTACGAGCAGTACTTC. It translates to CSARLDYEQYF.

The rearrangement uses TRBV28 and TRBJ2-7; D is perhaps TRBD2 (6 bases). Trimming cost V 6 bases and J 4 bases, with 16 bases left between them. The CDR3 is made up of 14 amino acids. Germline CDR1 reads MDHEN; CDR2 reads SYDVKM. CDR3 residues: CASSPGGRRYEQYF. The CDR3 DNA is TGTGCCAGCAGCCCCGGGGGTCGGAGGTACGAGCAGTACTTC.

The chain uses TRBV5-4 and TRBJ2-3, with D perhaps matching TRBD2 (6 bases). The germline V and J ends were trimmed by 0 bases and 1 base, with 6 bases remaining between them. Germline CDR1 and CDR2: SGHNT and YYREEE (reference sequence). CDR3 size: 14 residues. The CDR3 DNA reads TGTGCCAGCAGCTTGGCGGGGGGCACAGATACGCAGTATTTT. This codes for CASSLAGGTDTQYF.

The chain recombines TRBV5-1 with TRBJ1-4; 7 nucleotides match TRBD1. Germline V gives CDR1 SGHRS, CDR2 YFSETQ. Trimming cost V 0 bases and J 2 bases; bases outside gene matches: 16. The CDR3 spans 20 residues. CDR3 coding DNA: TGCGCCAGCAGCTTGGCCGTGAGGACAGGTGCTGGTGCTACTAATGAAAAACTGTTTTTT. Its protein product is CASSLAVRTGAGATNEKLFF.

The table lists this clone with a count of one. The chain carries TRBV7-8 and TRBJ1-2; D not certain. This CDR3 is 13 amino acids long. Germline-derived CDR1 and CDR2 are SGHVS and FQNEAQ. V was cut by 1 base and J by 2 bases, with 5 bases left in between. CDR3 DNA sequence: TGTGCCAGCAGCTTAGGGTGGAACTATGGCTACACCTTC. Translated, it gives CASSLGWNYGYTF. Full variable domain (missing parts from reference TRBV7-8 and TRBJ1-2): GAGVSQSPRYKVAKRGQDVALRCDPISGHVSLFWYQQALGQGPEFLTYFQNEAQLDKSGLPSDRFFAERPEGSVSTLKIQRTQQEDSAVYLCASSLGWNYGYTFGSGTRLTVV.

V and J are TRBV7-9 and TRBJ1-3; 7 positions agree with TRBD1. The length of the CDR3 is 15 residues. Germline V CDR1 and CDR2: SEHNR, FQNEAQ (reference sequence). J lost 5 bases, V lost 2 bases, and 6 bases had no gene match. Written as DNA, the CDR3 is TGTGCCAGCAGCTTACCTCGGGACAGCAGAAACACCATATATTTT. Translation gives CASSLPRDSRNTIYF.

The CDR3 sequence is CASSPTGSGNTIYF. As DNA, the CDR3 is TGTGCCAGCAGCCCGACAGGGTCCGGAAACACCATATATTTT. The chain links TRBV7-3 to TRBJ1-3; TRBD1 aligns across 7 bases. J was trimmed by 4 bases and V by 5 bases; bases with no gene match: 5. Per the germline V gene, CDR1 is SGHTA and CDR2 is FQGTGA. This CDR3 region has 14 residues. The full variable domain, completed using reference TRBV7-3 and TRBJ1-3, is GAGVSQTPSNKVTEKGKYVELRCDPISGHTALYWYRQSLGQGPEFLIYFQGTGAADDSGLPNDRFFAVRPEGSVSTLKIQRTERGDSAVYLCASSPTGSGNTIYFGEGSWLTVV.

V usage is TRBV12-5 and J usage is TRBJ1-1, with no clear D. Deletions cut 1 base from V and 0 bases from J, with 15 bases between. This CDR3 is 17 amino acids long. The germline V gene has CDR1 LGHNT and CDR2 FRNRAP. CDR3 sequence (DNA): TGTGCTAGTGGTTTGGCCACGGGCCAAGGGATGAACACTGAAGCTTTCTTT. The encoded protein is CASGLATGQGMNTEAFF. Looking up the rest from reference TRBV12-5 and TRBJ1-1 gives the full variable domain: DARVTQTPRHKVTEMGQEVTMRCQPILGHNTVFWYRQTMMQGLELLAYFRNRAPLDDSGMPKDRFSAEMPDATLATLKIQPSEPRDSAVYFCASGLATGQGMNTEAFFGQGTRLTVV.

In its sample, this clone was seen a few times. V is TRBV3-1 (or the pseudogene TRBV3-2) and J is TRBJ1-5, with a possible D match to TRBD1 (5 bases). The CDR3 runs to 17 residues. Germline values: CDR1 LGHDT, CDR2 YNNKEL (reference sequence). Trimming removed 1 base at V and 0 bases at J, with 13 bases between. CDR3 residues: CASSQVTTELSNQPQHF. The CDR3 nucleotides are TGTGCCAGCAGCCAAGTTACGACAGAACTTAGCAATCAGCCCCAGCATTTT.